The present entry profiles one T cell receptor (beta chain) with its context. The antigen is not known. Unique molecular identifiers were used in preparing the TCRbeta library. Each CDR3 protein is one row after TCRdb ran MiXCR on the PCR reads. The sample carries about 980,000 distinct CDR3 sequences, about 29% recorded once. The data are from a study of T-cell reconstitution after alpha-beta-depleted transplantation in children. Germline CDR1 reads LGHDT; CDR2 reads YNNKEL (reference sequence). This CDR3 comprises 12 residues. V was shortened by 1 base and J by 10 bases, with 9 bases between the two germline ends. General observations from the study: Surviving recipient T cells and thymic progenitors accounted for the high day-60 TCRbeta diversity observed in some patients. About two months after transplant, alpha-beta T cells reportedly came from several hundred expanded graft clones. Hyperexpanded clones declined; after one year, newly produced T cells mostly supplied diversity.

The chain uses TRBV3-1 and TRBJ2-3, with D maybe TRBD1 (5 bases). Source: PBMCs, mostly from graft donor cells, taken 360 days after TCRalphabeta/CD19-depleted stem cell transplant. This sequence was found in a boy under two years old who had a stem cell transplant for SCID, so the T cells may come from the graft donor. CDR3 DNA: TGTGCCAGCAGCCAAGTCGACAGTCCGCAGTATTTT. Protein product: CASSQVDSPQYF.